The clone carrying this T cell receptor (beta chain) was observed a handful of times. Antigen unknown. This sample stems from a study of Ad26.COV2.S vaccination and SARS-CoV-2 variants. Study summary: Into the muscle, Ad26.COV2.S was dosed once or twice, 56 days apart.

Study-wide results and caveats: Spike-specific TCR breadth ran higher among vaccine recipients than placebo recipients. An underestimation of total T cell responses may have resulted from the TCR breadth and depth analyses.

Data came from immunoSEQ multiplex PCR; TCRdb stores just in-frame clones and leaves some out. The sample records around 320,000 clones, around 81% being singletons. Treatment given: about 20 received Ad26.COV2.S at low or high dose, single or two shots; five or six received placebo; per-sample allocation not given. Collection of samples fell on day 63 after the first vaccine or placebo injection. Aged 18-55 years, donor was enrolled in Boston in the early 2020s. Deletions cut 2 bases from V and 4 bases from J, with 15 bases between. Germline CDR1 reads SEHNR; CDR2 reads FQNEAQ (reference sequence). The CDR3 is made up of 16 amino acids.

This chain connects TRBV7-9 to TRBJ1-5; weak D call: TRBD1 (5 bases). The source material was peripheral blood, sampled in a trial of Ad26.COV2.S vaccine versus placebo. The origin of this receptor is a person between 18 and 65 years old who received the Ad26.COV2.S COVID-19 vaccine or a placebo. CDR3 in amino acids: CASSLSDTSTNQPQHF. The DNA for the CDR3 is TGTGCCAGCAGCTTATCGGACACCTCTACTAATCAGCCCCAGCATTTT.